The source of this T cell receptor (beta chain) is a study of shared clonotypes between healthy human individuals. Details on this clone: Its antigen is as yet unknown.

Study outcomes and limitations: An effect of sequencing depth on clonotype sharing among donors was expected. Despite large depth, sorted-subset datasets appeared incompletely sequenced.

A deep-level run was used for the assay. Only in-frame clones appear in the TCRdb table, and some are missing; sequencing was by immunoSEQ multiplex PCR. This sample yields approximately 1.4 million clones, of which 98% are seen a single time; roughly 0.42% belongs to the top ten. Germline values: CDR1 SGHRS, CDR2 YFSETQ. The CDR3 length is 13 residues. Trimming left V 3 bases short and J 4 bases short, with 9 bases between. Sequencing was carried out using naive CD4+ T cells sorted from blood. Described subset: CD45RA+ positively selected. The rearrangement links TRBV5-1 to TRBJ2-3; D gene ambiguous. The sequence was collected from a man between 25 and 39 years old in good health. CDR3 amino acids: CASSSVVADTQYF. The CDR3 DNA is TGCGCCAGCAGCTCTGTGGTGGCAGATACGCAGTATTTT. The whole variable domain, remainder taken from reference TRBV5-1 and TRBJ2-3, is KAGVTQTPRYLIKTRGQQVTLSCSPISGHRSVSWYQQTPGQGLQFLFEYFSETQRNKGNFPGRFSGRQFSNSRSEMNVSTLELGDSALYLCASSSVVADTQYFGPGTRLTVL.